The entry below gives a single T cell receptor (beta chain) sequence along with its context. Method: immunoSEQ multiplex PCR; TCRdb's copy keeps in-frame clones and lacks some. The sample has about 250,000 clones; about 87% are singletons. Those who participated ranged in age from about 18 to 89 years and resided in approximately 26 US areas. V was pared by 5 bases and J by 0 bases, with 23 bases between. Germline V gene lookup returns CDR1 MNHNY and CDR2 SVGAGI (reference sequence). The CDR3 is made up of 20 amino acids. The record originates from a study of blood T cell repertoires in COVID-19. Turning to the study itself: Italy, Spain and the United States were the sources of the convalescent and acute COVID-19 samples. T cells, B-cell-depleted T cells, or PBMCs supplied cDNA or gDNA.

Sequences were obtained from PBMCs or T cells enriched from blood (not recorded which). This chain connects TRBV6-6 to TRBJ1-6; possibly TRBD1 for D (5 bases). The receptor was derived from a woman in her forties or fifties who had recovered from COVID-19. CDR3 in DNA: TGTGCCAGCAGTCCCTCAGCGGGACTGGGGTCGGGCTCCTATAATTCACCCCTCCACTTT. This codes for CASSPSAGLGSGSYNSPLHF.